This TCR beta chain was captured in a study of T cell responses to AZD1222 COVID-19 vaccine. Of note for this clone: Its antigen is currently unknown.

Looked up from germline, CDR1 is SGDLS and CDR2 is YYNGEE. Between the trimmed V and J ends, which lost 0 bases and 7 bases, there was a span of 20 bases. This CDR3 has 17 amino acids. Produced via immunoSEQ multiplex PCR; TCRdb's table is partial and in-frame only. The profile shows some 150,000 clones, around 90% of them singletons. General observations from the study: The peak T cell response came first, and repertoires were sampled only after it.

The gene calls are TRBV9 and TRBJ2-1; D is ambiguous. Sequences were derived from peripheral blood, sampled on day 0 of AZD1222 vaccination. This TCR was recovered from an adult in good health. The DNA for the CDR3 is TGTGCCAGCAGCGTAGTTCCCAGACCCACGATGGGAAATGAGCAGTTCTTC. Its translation is CASSVVPRPTMGNEQFF.